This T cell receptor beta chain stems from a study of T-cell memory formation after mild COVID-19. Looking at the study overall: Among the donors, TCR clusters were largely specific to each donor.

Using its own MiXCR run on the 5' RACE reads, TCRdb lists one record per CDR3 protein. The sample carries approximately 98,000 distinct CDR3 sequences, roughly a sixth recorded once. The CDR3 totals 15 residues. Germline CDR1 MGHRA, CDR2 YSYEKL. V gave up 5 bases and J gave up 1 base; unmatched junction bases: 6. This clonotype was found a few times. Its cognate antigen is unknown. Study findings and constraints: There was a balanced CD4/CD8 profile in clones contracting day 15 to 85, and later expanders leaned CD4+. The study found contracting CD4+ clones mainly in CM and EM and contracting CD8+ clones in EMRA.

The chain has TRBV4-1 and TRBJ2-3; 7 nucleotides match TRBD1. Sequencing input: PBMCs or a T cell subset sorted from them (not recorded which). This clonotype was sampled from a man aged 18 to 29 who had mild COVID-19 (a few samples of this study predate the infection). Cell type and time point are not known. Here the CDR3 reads CASSEPDRRTDTQYF. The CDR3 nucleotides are TGCGCCAGCAGCGAACCGGACAGGCGCACAGATACGCAGTATTTT.